This T cell receptor (beta chain) comes out of a study of molecular identifiers for immune sequencing clone quantification. Broader study findings: Jurkat TCR RNA spiked in from one cell could reportedly be detected among 1 million or so naive cells.

Sorted cells numbering 20,000 to 1,000,000, with 10%, 30% or 50% RNA, yielded the naive CD8 libraries. Researchers sorted naive CD8 T cells as cells that were CD8+CD4-CCR7+CD45RA+. A note on this clonotype: Its antigen remains unknown.

Bulk TCR libraries used previously described methods and listed TCR primers. TCRdb itself ran the PCR reads through MiXCR, one entry per CDR3 protein. The sample contains 80,000 to 95,000 distinct CDR3 sequences, around 19% of which appear only once. Source material: naive CD8+ T cells from blood, with Jurkat cell RNA spiked in. As for subset: FACS-sorted CD8+CD4-CCR7+CD45RA+ naive T cells. The sequence came from a human donor in good health. Some libraries in this study had Jurkat cell RNA spiked in.

CDR3 nucleotide sequence: TGTGCCAGCAGCCCACCGTCGGCGGTGGACACCATATATTTT. Its protein is CASSPPSAVDTIYF. The genes are TRBV7-9 and TRBJ1-3, with D hard to call. CDR1 is SEHNR, CDR2 FQNEAQ, per germline (reference sequence). V was pared by 5 bases and J by 8 bases, with 16 bases between. CDR3 length: 14 residues.